This T cell receptor beta chain was documented in a study of shared clonotypes between healthy human individuals. Template amounts of approximately 300 ng DNA, tens of thousands of T cell genomes, were employed in unsorted PBMC replicate PCRs. The data were produced by immunoSEQ multiplex PCR, yet TCRdb's version contains in-frame clones alone and is incomplete. The repertoire includes about 480,000 clones, 75% to 80% of them detected once, and under 15% sits in the top ten. Remarks on this clone: Antigen: not known.

Germline V gene lookup returns CDR1 SGHAT and CDR2 FQNNGV. Trimming took 5 bases from V and 3 from J, leaving 8 bases between them. This CDR3 has 13 amino acids. Study findings and constraints: Exclusively blood specimens were collected; tissue repertoires likely differ.

The chain uses TRBV11-2 and TRBJ1-3; no definite D call. Sequencing was carried out using PBMCs. The receptor comes from a woman aged 40-49 years in good health. Some clones in this sample may be carry-over from other donors' samples. The CDR3 nucleotides are TGTGCCAGCAGCCTACCTAGTGGAAACACCATATATTTT. It yields the protein CASSLPSGNTIYF.